This TCR beta chain is from a study of T cells in Graves' hyperthyroidism and ophthalmopathy. The investigators amplified TCR beta CDR3 regions from RNA transcripts. HTBI primers were employed in a first-round RT-PCR of the TCR CDR3. TCRdb recomputed calls from the multiplex PCR reads with MiXCR, one row per CDR3 protein. The data contain about 98,000 distinct CDR3 sequences, around 37% of them singletons. The receptor was isolated from a woman in her 30s with Graves' hyperthyroidism. The specimen was peripheral blood or thyroid tissue (not recorded which).

CDR3 sequence: CASSLRGEAFF. Written as DNA, the CDR3 is TGTGCCAGCAGCTTGAGGGGTGAAGCTTTCTTT. The chain has TRBV7-2 and TRBJ1-1, with D perhaps matching TRBD1 (5 bases). Germline V gives CDR1 SGHTA, CDR2 FQGNSA. The CDR3 is 11 residues long. V was shortened by 3 bases and J by 7 bases, with 6 bases between the two germline ends.